The 21 T cell receptor beta chains reported below all come from one sample, sequenced in a study of blood T cell repertoires in COVID-19. Data came from immunoSEQ multiplex PCR; TCRdb stores just in-frame clones and leaves some out. The sample contains 60,000 to 80,000 clones, approximately 88% of which appear only once. The sample consisted of peripheral blood. Receptors originate from a woman between 65 and 79 years old with acute or convalescent COVID-19.

This clone was recorded only once. V usage is TRBV21-1 and J usage is TRBJ2-1; the table's D call, TRBD2, has no DNA check behind it. TRBV21-1 is a pseudogene segment. This CDR3 region has 16 residues. CDR3 coding DNA: TGTGCCAGCAGCATAGACGGCCGGCCCGGGAACAATGAGCAGTTCTTC. Translated: CASSIDGRPGNNEQFF.

To note about this clone: Other DNA sequences within the sample encode an identical CDR3. The chain couples TRBV18 to TRBJ2-7; the match to TRBD1 covers 9 bases. The ends lost 3 bases at V and 1 base at J; junction bases unmatched: 4. The CDR3 is 15 residues long. Germline V gives CDR1 KGHSH, CDR2 LQKENI. The DNA of the CDR3 is TGTGCCAGCTCACCCCAAGGGACAGGGTCCTACGAGCAGTACTTC. Protein sequence: CASSPQGTGSYEQYF. Full variable domain (remainder filled in from reference TRBV18 and TRBJ2-7): NAGVMQNPRHLVRRRGQEARLRCSPMKGHSHVYWYRQLPEEGLKFMVYLQKENIIDESGMPKERFSAEFPKEGPSILRIQQVVRGDSAAYFCASSPQGTGSYEQYFGPGTRLTVT.

This clone was found once. This rearrangement joins TRBV7-2 to TRBJ1-5; D possibly corresponds to TRBD1 (6 bases). The V end was cut by 2 bases, the J end by 0 bases, with 14 bases between. CDR1 is SGHTA, CDR2 FQGNSA, per germline. The CDR3 length is 17 residues. DNA of the CDR3: TGTGCCAGCAGCTTAATAACAGGGCCAGTTAGCAATCAGCCCCAGCATTTT. Protein sequence: CASSLITGPVSNQPQHF.

This chain uses TRBV7-8 with TRBJ1-1; tentatively, D is TRBD1 (5 bases). The ends were cut back, 2 bases at V and 4 bases at J, with 17 bases in the middle. From germline, CDR1 is SGHVS and CDR2 FQNEAQ. The CDR3 consists of 16 residues. The CDR3 spells CASSLSQGGVATEAFF. CDR3 nucleotide sequence: TGTGCCAGCAGCTTAAGCCAGGGAGGGGTAGCCACTGAAGCTTTCTTT.

The chain links TRBV15 to TRBJ1-2, with 9 bases identical to TRBD1. CDR1 is LNHNV, CDR2 YYDKDF, per germline (reference sequence). The length of the CDR3 is 14 residues. V lost 0 bases, J lost 8 bases, and 4 bases stayed unmatched. CDR3 loop: CATSRDLGQGGYTF. The DNA of the CDR3 is TGTGCCACCAGCAGAGATCTGGGACAGGGAGGCTACACCTTC.

This clone was detected a few times. The chain is built from TRBV20-1 and TRBJ2-7; TRBD1 agrees at 8 bases. The CDR3 runs to 14 residues. Germline V CDR1 and CDR2: DFQATT, SNEGSKA (reference sequence). The V and J ends lost 3 bases and 2 bases, in that order; junction bases with no gene match: 6. The CDR3: CSASRTGRTYEQYF. The DNA for the CDR3 is TGCAGTGCTAGTCGGACAGGGCGGACCTACGAGCAGTACTTC.

This clone was seen just once. The V gene is TRBV6-5, the J gene TRBJ2-7; 9 nucleotides agree with TRBD2. The CDR3 spans 15 residues. Germline V gene sequence: CDR1 MNHEY, CDR2 SVGAGI. J gave up 0 bases and V 6 bases, and 6 bases lay outside the gene matches. In DNA, the CDR3 is TGTGCCAGCAGCTTGACTAGCGGAAGCTCCTACGAGCAGTACTTC. It is translated as CASSLTSGSSYEQYF.

The chain uses TRBV6-1 and TRBJ1-4, with D possibly TRBD1 on 6 matching bases. The V gene's germline CDR1 is MNHNS and CDR2 SASEGT. CDR3 length: 15 amino acids. V shed 3 bases and J shed 5 bases, with 13 bases lying between them. Here the CDR3 reads CASSEDRRGNEKLFF. The CDR3 bases are TGTGCCAGCAGTGAGGATCGCAGGGGAAATGAAAAACTGTTTTTT.

This chain links TRBV28 with TRBJ1-5; tentative D call: TRBD1 (5 bases). Deletions cut 3 bases from V and 3 bases from J, with 18 bases between. Germline CDR1 MDHEN, CDR2 SYDVKM. CDR3 length equals 17 residues. CDR3 DNA sequence: TGTGCCAGCAGTTTGGGTTTCCGGACAATACACAATCAGCCCCAGCATTTT. It is translated as CASSLGFRTIHNQPQHF.

The chain carries TRBV30 and TRBJ1-2; D ambiguous. In germline, CDR1 is GTSNPN, CDR2 SVGIG (reference sequence). Trimming removed 0 bases at V and 6 bases at J, with 11 bases between. The CDR3 is 13 residues long. CDR3 sequence reads: CAWSVEEWDGYTF. CDR3 nucleotides: TGTGCCTGGAGTGTAGAGGAGTGGGATGGCTACACCTTC.

CDR3 in DNA: TGTGCCAGCAGGAAAGCCGGGACAGGGGAATCGTGGCAGTACTTC. It yields the protein CASRKAGTGESWQYF. The genes are TRBV4-2 and TRBJ2-7; TRBD1 agrees at 10 bases. Germline CDR1 reads LGHNA; CDR2 reads YNFKEQ. CDR3 length: 15 amino acids. V lost 6 bases and J lost 9; bases outside the gene matches: 14.

The V and J genes are TRBV4-3 and TRBJ1-1; D uncertain. The CDR3 runs 16 residues. Germline loops: CDR1 LGHNA, CDR2 YSLEER. With 4 bases removed from V and 0 bases from J, the gap between germline ends came to 15 bases. The CDR3 DNA follows: TGCGCCAGCAGCCGAAACGCTGCACAAATGAACACTGAAGCTTTCTTT. Translation gives CASSRNAAQMNTEAFF.

This clone was observed a single time. The chain employs TRBV28 and TRBJ1-2, with D possibly TRBD1 on 6 matching bases. The CDR3 has 14 residues. The V end lost 2 bases, the J end lost 2 bases, and 9 bases lay between the germline ends. Looked up from germline, CDR1 is MDHEN and CDR2 is SYDVKM. The CDR3 DNA reads as TGTGCCAGCAGTTTAGGGGGCATAAACTATGGCTACACCTTC. Its translation is CASSLGGINYGYTF.

V usage is TRBV5-6 and J usage is TRBJ1-1, with D maybe TRBD1 (5 bases). The CDR3 length is 13 residues. V was shortened by 4 bases and J by 6 bases, with 13 bases between the two germline ends. Per germline, CDR1 SGHDT and CDR2 YYEEEE. The CDR3 protein is CASSPWGGAEAFF. In DNA, the CDR3 is TGTGCCAGCAGCCCGTGGGGCGGGGCTGAAGCTTTCTTT.

The J gene is TRBJ2-1, the V gene TRBV18; the match to TRBD2 covers 8 bases. V lost 5 bases to trimming and J lost 5 bases; unmatched junction nucleotides: 5. CDR1 and CDR2 from the germline V gene are KGHSH and LQKENI. The CDR3 is 14 amino acids. The CDR3 DNA sequence: TGTGCCAGCTCAGGGAGCGGGAGCGACAATGAGCAGTTCTTC. Translation: CASSGSGSDNEQFF.

This clone was counted a single time. CDR3 residues: CASNPSGRTVLAKNIQYF. The CDR3 DNA sequence: TGTGCCAGCAACCCTAGCGGGAGAACCGTTCTAGCCAAAAACATTCAGTACTTC. V and J are TRBV21-1 and TRBJ2-4; the DNA was not used to check the table's D call, TRBD2. TRBV21-1 constitutes a pseudogene. The CDR3 sequence is 18 residues long.

The genes are TRBV6-6 and TRBJ1-1; D is possibly TRBD1 (5 bases). V lost 2 bases to trimming and J lost 4 bases, with 11 bases between them. CDR1 MNHNY and CDR2 SVGAGI come from the germline V gene (reference sequence). CDR3 length: 14 amino acids. The CDR3 region is CASSYLGGGTEAFF. In nucleotides, the CDR3 is TGTGCCAGCAGTTACCTGGGGGGAGGCACTGAAGCTTTCTTT.

The J gene is TRBJ2-2, the V gene TRBV21-1; whether TRBD2, the table's D call, matches the DNA was not checked. TRBV21-1 is recorded as a pseudogene. The CDR3 contains 16 residues. The CDR3 is CASSNAGTSGTGELFF. Written as DNA, the CDR3 is TGTGCCAGCAGCAATGCGGGGACTAGCGGCACCGGGGAGCTGTTTTTT.

The chain recombines TRBV27 with TRBJ1-5; 8 bases match TRBD1. CDR3 size: 13 residues. Germline CDR1 MNHEY, CDR2 SMNVEV (reference sequence). V dropped 6 bases and J dropped 7; count of bases not matched to a gene: 5. For the CDR3, the DNA is TGTGCCAGCAGGGACAGGGCGGACCAGCCCCAGCATTTT. Amino acids: CASRDRADQPQHF.

The chain couples TRBV7-9 to TRBJ1-2, with D hard to call. Germline V gene sequence: CDR1 SEHNR, CDR2 FQNEAQ (reference sequence). V was cut by 1 base and J by 2 bases, with 8 bases left in between. This CDR3 has 14 residues. CDR3 coding DNA: TGTGCCAGCAGCTTAGATGGAGGCAACTATGGCTACACCTTC. Translation gives CASSLDGGNYGYTF.

This clone was observed once. The chain has TRBV25-1 and TRBJ1-4; 10 nucleotides agree with TRBD1. V lost 4 bases, J lost 0 bases, and 2 bases stayed unmatched. CDR3 length equals 16 residues. Germline V gives CDR1 MGHDK, CDR2 SYGVNS. CDR3 amino acids: CASSGTGGATNEKLFF. CDR3 in DNA: TGTGCCAGCAGTGGGACAGGGGGTGCAACTAATGAAAAACTGTTTTTT.